The 8 T cell receptor beta chains below were found in one sample sequenced in a study of T-cell reconstitution after alpha-beta-depleted transplantation in children. The TCRbeta library was prepared with unique molecular identifiers. TCRdb itself ran the PCR reads through MiXCR, one entry per CDR3 protein. Among around 490,000 distinct CDR3 sequences listed, 10% to 12% were seen once. This material consisted of PBMCs, mostly from graft donor cells, taken 180 days after TCRalphabeta/CD19-depleted stem cell transplant. These receptors originate from a female patient aged 2-10 years who had a stem cell transplant for aplastic anemia, so the T cells may come from the graft donor.

This chain links TRBV7-3 with TRBJ2-2, with TRBD1 as a possible D gene (6 bases). Deletions cut 5 bases from V and 3 bases from J, with 10 bases between. This CDR3 is built from 14 residues. The germline V gene encodes CDR1 SGHTA and CDR2 FQGTGA. This CDR3 is CASSLYRDTGELFF. The DNA of the CDR3 is TGTGCCAGCAGCCTATACAGGGACACCGGGGAGCTGTTTTTT. Looking up the rest from reference TRBV7-3 and TRBJ2-2 gives the full variable domain: GAGVSQTPSNKVTEKGKYVELRCDPISGHTALYWYRQSLGQGPEFLIYFQGTGAADDSGLPNDRFFAVRPEGSVSTLKIQRTERGDSAVYLCASSLYRDTGELFFGEGSRLTVL.

The chain uses TRBV15 and TRBJ2-5; D is perhaps TRBD2 (5 bases). The CDR3 contains 13 residues. Per the germline V gene, CDR1 is LNHNV and CDR2 is YYDKDF (reference sequence). V shed 6 bases and J shed 1 base, with 9 bases lying between them. The CDR3 loop reads CATSWESQETQYF. For the CDR3, the DNA is TGTGCCACCAGTTGGGAGAGCCAAGAGACCCAGTACTTC.

This clonotype was found a few times. V and J are TRBV11-2 and TRBJ1-5; TRBD1 agrees at 9 bases. The CDR3 is 16 amino acids. Per the germline V gene, CDR1 is SGHAT and CDR2 is FQNNGV. J was trimmed by 2 bases and V by 1 base; bases with no gene match: 3. Here the CDR3 DNA reads TGTGCCAGCAGCTTAGCCACAGGGGGCGGCAATCAGCCCCAGCATTTT. Its protein product is CASSLATGGGNQPQHF.

This clonotype has a count of ten or more. CDR3 protein: CSVEPRGITETQYF. The CDR3 nucleotides are TGCAGCGTTGAACCAAGGGGGATCACGGAGACCCAGTACTTC. The V gene is TRBV29-1, the J gene TRBJ2-5, with D perhaps matching TRBD1 (6 bases). The V end lost 2 bases, the J end lost 5 bases, and 15 bases lay between the germline ends. The CDR3 sequence is 14 residues long. Germline CDR1 and CDR2: SQVTM and ANQGSEA.

There are many counts of this clonotype. Here the CDR3 DNA reads TGTGCCAGCAGTCAGGGACTAGCCGGAGAGACCCAGTACTTC. Its translation is CASSQGLAGETQYF. This chain joins TRBV2 and TRBJ2-5; 9 bases agree with TRBD2. This CDR3 spans 14 amino acids. CDR1 and CDR2 from the germline V gene are SNHLY and FYNNEI. V shed 5 bases and J 4 bases; nucleotides not matched to a gene: 5.

The V gene is TRBV6-2 or TRBV6-3, the J gene TRBJ2-7; D may be TRBD1 (5 bases). CDR1 and CDR2 (germline): MNHEY, SVGEGT. This CDR3 region has 14 residues. The V end lost 1 base, the J end lost 4 bases, and 11 bases lay between the germline ends. The CDR3 DNA reads TGTGCCAGCAGTTACTTTCCCAGGGATTACGAGCAGTACTTC. The encoded protein is CASSYFPRDYEQYF.

The rearrangement joins TRBV27 to TRBJ1-6; tentatively, D is TRBD1 (5 bases). Trimming cost V 6 bases and J 0 bases, with 12 bases left between them. The germline V gene encodes CDR1 MNHEY and CDR2 SMNVEV (reference sequence). The CDR3 consists of 16 residues. DNA of the CDR3: TGTGCCAGCAGATCAGGGTCCGGCTCCTATAATTCACCCCTCCACTTT. Protein: CASRSGSGSYNSPLHF.

This clonotype was detected only a few times. The chain employs TRBV29-1 and TRBJ2-5; 9 bases align to TRBD1. The CDR3 sequence is 13 residues long. Germline V gene lookup returns CDR1 SQVTM and CDR2 ANQGSEA. V shed 6 bases, J shed 1 base, and the junction held 3 bases outside the gene matches. CDR3 in amino acids: CSVPTGGQETQYF. The CDR3 DNA reads as TGCAGCGTACCGACAGGGGGCCAAGAGACCCAGTACTTC.